Presented here are 11 T cell receptor beta chains from one specimen sequenced in a study of T-cell memory formation after mild COVID-19. TCRdb reprocessed the 5' RACE reads via MiXCR and lists one record per CDR3 protein. The repertoire holds 450,000 to 700,000 distinct CDR3 sequences, with roughly 17% as singletons. Sequencing input: PBMCs or a T cell subset sorted from them (not recorded which). These receptors were taken from an adult woman who had mild COVID-19 (a few samples of this study predate the infection). Cell type and time point are not known.

V gene TRBV7-3 combines with J gene TRBJ1-1; D is unclear. Trimming took off 4 bases at V and 2 bases at J, with 8 bases between the two ends. This CDR3 is 13 amino acids long. Per the germline V gene, CDR1 is SGHTA and CDR2 is FQGTGA. This CDR3 reads CASSSSSNTEAFF. CDR3 coding DNA: TGTGCCAGCAGCTCATCCAGTAACACTGAAGCTTTCTTT.

The rearrangement joins TRBV24-1 to TRBJ2-1; D gene ambiguous. V was pared by 4 bases and J by 0 bases, with 12 bases between. CDR1 is KGHDR and CDR2 is SFDVKD in the germline V gene. The CDR3 extends over 16 amino acids. The DNA for the CDR3 is TGTGCCACCAGTGACCCAGACTCCCGCTCCTACAATGAGCAGTTCTTC. This codes for CATSDPDSRSYNEQFF.

In this sample, this clonotype turned up a few times. The V and J genes are TRBV19 and TRBJ1-2, with D maybe TRBD1 (6 bases). This CDR3 has 14 amino acids. Germline V gene lookup returns CDR1 LNHDA and CDR2 SQIVND (reference sequence). V was cut by 3 bases and J by 0 bases, with 8 bases left in between. In DNA, the CDR3 is TGTGCCAGTAGTATGGGGACACCTAACTATGGCTACACCTTC. Its translation is CASSMGTPNYGYTF.

This clonotype showed up many times. The J gene is TRBJ2-1, the V gene TRBV7-2; tentatively, D is TRBD2 (5 bases). Germline values: CDR1 SGHTA, CDR2 FQGNSA. V was clipped by 5 bases and J by 7 bases, with 18 bases between them. This CDR3 spans 15 amino acids. The CDR3, as DNA: TGTGCCAGCAGCGCTGATGCGGTCCGGGGAAATGAGCAGTTCTTC. Translation gives CASSADAVRGNEQFF. Drawing the rest from reference TRBV7-2 and TRBJ2-1, the complete variable domain is GAGVSQSPSNKVTEKGKDVELRCDPISGHTALYWYRQSLGQGLEFLIYFQGNSAPDKSGLPSDRFSAERTGGSVSTLTIQRTQQEDSAVYLCASSADAVRGNEQFFGPGTRLTVL.

This clonotype was detected only once. The rearrangement links TRBV5-1 to TRBJ2-3; the D gene is possibly TRBD2 (5 bases). V was trimmed by 0 bases and J by 3 bases, leaving 11 bases between them. Germline V gene lookup returns CDR1 SGHRS and CDR2 YFSETQ. The CDR3 sequence is 15 residues long. The CDR3 sequence is CASSLAGKRTDTQYF. The CDR3 bases are TGCGCCAGCAGCTTGGCGGGAAAAAGGACAGATACGCAGTATTTT. Full variable domain (rest looked up from reference TRBV5-1 and TRBJ2-3): KAGVTQTPRYLIKTRGQQVTLSCSPISGHRSVSWYQQTPGQGLQFLFEYFSETQRNKGNFPGRFSGRQFSNSRSEMNVSTLELGDSALYLCASSLAGKRTDTQYFGPGTRLTVL.

The V gene is TRBV18, the J gene TRBJ2-5; perhaps TRBD1 as D (5 bases). Per the germline V gene, CDR1 is KGHSH and CDR2 is LQKENI. V was clipped by 1 base and J by 4 bases, with 13 bases between them. CDR3 length: 15 residues. For the CDR3, the DNA is TGTGCCAGCTCACCACAAAACAGGTTGAGAGAGACCCAGTACTTC. As protein: CASSPQNRLRETQYF.

This chain connects TRBV7-9 to TRBJ2-2, with 11 nucleotides matching TRBD1. J was trimmed by 5 bases and V by 5 bases; bases with no gene match: 4. The length of the CDR3 is 15 residues. CDR1 and CDR2 (germline): SEHNR, FQNEAQ (reference sequence). This chain's CDR3 is CASSRGQGATGELFF. The CDR3 region has the DNA TGTGCCAGCAGCCGCGGACAGGGGGCAACCGGGGAGCTGTTTTTT.

This clonotype was observed a single time. The chain joins TRBV10-3 to TRBJ1-3, with D unclear. This CDR3 comprises 13 residues. Germline V gene sequence: CDR1 ENHRY, CDR2 SYGVKD. V was pared by 6 bases and J by 7 bases, with 13 bases between. DNA for the CDR3: TGTGCCATCAGAACAGACTACGGGAACACCATATATTTT. As protein: CAIRTDYGNTIYF.

The chain combines TRBV3-1 with TRBJ1-6; no reliable D call. V was trimmed by 1 base and J by 12 bases, leaving 10 bases between them. Looked up from germline, CDR1 is LGHDT and CDR2 is YNNKEL (reference sequence). The CDR3 length is 13 residues. The CDR3 protein is CASSQVEAQPLHF. CDR3 nucleotides: TGTGCCAGCAGCCAAGTCGAGGCCCAACCCCTCCACTTT.

The chain has TRBV6-5 and TRBJ1-1, with D possibly being TRBD1 (6 bases). V was trimmed by 2 bases and J by 3 bases, leaving 19 bases between them. Germline CDR1 reads MNHEY; CDR2 reads SVGAGI. This CDR3 comprises 17 residues. The CDR3 region is CASSYALGGRWDTEAFF. The DNA for the CDR3 is TGTGCCAGCAGTTACGCCCTCGGGGGCCGGTGGGACACTGAAGCTTTCTTT.

The chain carries TRBV6-5 and TRBJ1-5, with TRBD1 as a possible D gene (6 bases). This CDR3 region has 13 residues. Between the trimmed V and J ends, which lost 8 bases and 1 base, there was a span of 9 bases. Germline CDR1 and CDR2: MNHEY and SVGAGI. The CDR3 DNA sequence: TGTGCCAGCCAAGGACAGAGCAATCAGCCCCAGCATTTT. As protein: CASQGQSNQPQHF.